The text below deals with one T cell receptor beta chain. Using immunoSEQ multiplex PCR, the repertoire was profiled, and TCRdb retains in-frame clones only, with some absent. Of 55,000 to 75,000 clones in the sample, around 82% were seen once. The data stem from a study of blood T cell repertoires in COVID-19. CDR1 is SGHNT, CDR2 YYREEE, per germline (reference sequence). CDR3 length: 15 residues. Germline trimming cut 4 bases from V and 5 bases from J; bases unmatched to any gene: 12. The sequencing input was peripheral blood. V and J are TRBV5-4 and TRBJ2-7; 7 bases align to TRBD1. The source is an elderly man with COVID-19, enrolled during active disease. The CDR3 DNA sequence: TGTGCCAGCAGCAGACAGGGATCCCGATTAAACGAGCAGTACTTC. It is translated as CASSRQGSRLNEQYF.